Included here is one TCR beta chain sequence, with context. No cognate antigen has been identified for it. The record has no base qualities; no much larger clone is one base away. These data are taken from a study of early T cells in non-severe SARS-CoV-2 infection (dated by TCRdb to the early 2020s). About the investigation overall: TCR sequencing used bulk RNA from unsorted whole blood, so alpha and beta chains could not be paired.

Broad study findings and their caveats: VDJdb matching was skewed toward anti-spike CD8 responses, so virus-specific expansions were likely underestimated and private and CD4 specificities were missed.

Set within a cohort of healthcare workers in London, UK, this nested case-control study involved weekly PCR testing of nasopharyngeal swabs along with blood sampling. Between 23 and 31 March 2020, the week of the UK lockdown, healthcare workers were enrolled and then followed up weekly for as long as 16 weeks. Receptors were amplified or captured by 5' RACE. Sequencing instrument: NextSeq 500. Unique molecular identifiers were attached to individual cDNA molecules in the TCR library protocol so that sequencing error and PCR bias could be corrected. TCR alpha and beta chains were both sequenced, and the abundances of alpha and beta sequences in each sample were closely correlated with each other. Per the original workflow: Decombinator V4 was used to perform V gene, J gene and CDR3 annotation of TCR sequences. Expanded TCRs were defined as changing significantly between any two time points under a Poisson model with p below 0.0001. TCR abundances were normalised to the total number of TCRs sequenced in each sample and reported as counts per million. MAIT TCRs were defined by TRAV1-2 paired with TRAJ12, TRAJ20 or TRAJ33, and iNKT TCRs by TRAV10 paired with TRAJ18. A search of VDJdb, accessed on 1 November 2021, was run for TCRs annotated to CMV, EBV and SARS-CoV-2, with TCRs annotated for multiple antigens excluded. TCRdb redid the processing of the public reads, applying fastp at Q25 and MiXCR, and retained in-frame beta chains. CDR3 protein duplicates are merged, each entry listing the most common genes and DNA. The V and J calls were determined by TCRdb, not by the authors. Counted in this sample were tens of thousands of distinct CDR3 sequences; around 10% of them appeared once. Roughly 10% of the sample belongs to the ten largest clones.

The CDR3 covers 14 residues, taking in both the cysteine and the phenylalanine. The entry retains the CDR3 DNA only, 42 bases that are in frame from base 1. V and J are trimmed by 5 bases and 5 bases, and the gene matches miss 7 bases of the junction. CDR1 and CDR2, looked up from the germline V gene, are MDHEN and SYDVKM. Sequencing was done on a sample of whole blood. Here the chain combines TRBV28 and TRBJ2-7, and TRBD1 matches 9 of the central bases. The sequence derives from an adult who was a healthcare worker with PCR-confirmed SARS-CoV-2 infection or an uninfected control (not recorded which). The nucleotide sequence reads TGTGCCAGCAGTCCGGGGACAGGGAGGAACGAGCAGTACTTC. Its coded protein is CASSPGTGRNEQYF.